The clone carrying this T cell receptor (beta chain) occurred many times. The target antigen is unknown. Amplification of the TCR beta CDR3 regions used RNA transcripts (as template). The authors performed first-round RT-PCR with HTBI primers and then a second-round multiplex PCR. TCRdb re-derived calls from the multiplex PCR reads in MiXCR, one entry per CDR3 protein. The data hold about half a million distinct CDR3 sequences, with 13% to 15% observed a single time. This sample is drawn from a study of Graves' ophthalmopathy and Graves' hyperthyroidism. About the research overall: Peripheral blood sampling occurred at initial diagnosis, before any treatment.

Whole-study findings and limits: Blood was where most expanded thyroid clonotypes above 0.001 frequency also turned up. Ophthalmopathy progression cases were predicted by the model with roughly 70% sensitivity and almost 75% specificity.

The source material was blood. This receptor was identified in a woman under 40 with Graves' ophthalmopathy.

CDR3 sequence: CASSGARNTEAFF. CDR3 DNA: TGTGCCAGCAGTGGGGCGCGGAACACTGAAGCTTTCTTT. This rearrangement joins TRBV6-1 to TRBJ1-1; D is uncertain. V was clipped by 4 bases and J by 1 base, with 7 bases between them. Germline loops: CDR1 MNHNS, CDR2 SASEGT. The CDR3 runs to 13 residues.